The rows below give T cell receptor beta chains drawn from one sample of a study of T cell therapy after organ transplantation. The antigens of these receptors remain unknown. Profiled with immunoSEQ multiplex PCR; TCRdb holds only in-frame clones, not every one. The profile covers approximately 1,800 clones, with almost 80% appearing a single time and around 20% taken by the ten largest. Sequenced material: CD8+ T cells from blood, taken before autologous CMV-specific T cell therapy. These TCRs come from a human patient who had received a solid organ transplant and had CMV disease. Both conserved end residues are part of each CDR3. D genes are given only for firm matches. The listing skips clone size in some rows; elsewhere it reads once, few, many or a size class.

V: TRBV7-9
D: .
J: TRBJ2-7
size: .
CDR3: CASSSSYRVSYEQYF
DNA: TGTGCCAGCAGCTCCAGTTACAGGGTTTCCTACGAGCAGTACTTC

V: TRBV9
D: TRBD1
J: TRBJ1-4
size: .
CDR3: CASSVGTGGGKLFF
DNA: TGTGCCAGCAGCGTAGGGACAGGGGGCGGAAAACTGTTTTTT

V: TRBV28
D: TRBD2
J: TRBJ2-3
size: .
CDR3: CASRLAVPSTDTQYF
DNA: TGTGCCAGCAGACTAGCGGTGCCTAGCACAGATACGCAGTATTTT

V: TRBV18
D: TRBD1
J: TRBJ1-4
size: .
CDR3: CASSLWGTGGSGNEKLFF
DNA: TGTGCCAGCTCACTTTGGGGGACAGGGGGATCCGGAAATGAAAAACTGTTTTTT

V: TRBV5-4
D: TRBD1
J: TRBJ1-1
size: .
CDR3: CASSQGQGTEAFF
DNA: TGTGCCAGCAGCCAGGGACAGGGCACTGAAGCTTTCTTT

V: TRBV28
D: TRBD1
J: TRBJ2-5
size: .
CDR3: CASRPTGGADQETQYF
DNA: TGTGCCAGCAGACCTACAGGGGGCGCGGACCAAGAGACCCAGTACTTC

V: TRBV11-2
D: .
J: TRBJ1-1
size: once
CDR3: CASSLVGLAGGTEAFF
DNA: TGTGCCAGCAGCTTAGTTGGACTGGCCGGAGGCACTGAAGCTTTCTTT

V: TRBV9
D: .
J: TRBJ2-1
size: .
CDR3: CASSVSSKLAAYEQFF
DNA: TGTGCCAGCAGCGTATCGTCCAAGTTAGCGGCATATGAGCAGTTCTTC

V: TRBV11-1
D: TRBD2
J: TRBJ2-4
size: .
CDR3: CASSSSPGGIQYF
DNA: TGTGCCAGCAGCTCCTCGCCCGGGGGGATTCAGTACTTC

V: TRBV5-1
D: .
J: TRBJ2-7
size: .
CDR3: CASSLTGNTYEQYF
DNA: TGCGCCAGCAGCTTAACGGGGAATACCTACGAGCAGTACTTC

V: TRBV27
D: TRBD2
J: TRBJ2-7
size: .
CDR3: CASSLRLAVPYEQYF
DNA: TGTGCCAGCAGTTTAAGACTAGCGGTACCCTACGAGCAGTACTTC

V: TRBV19
D: TRBD1
J: TRBJ1-1
size: .
CDR3: CASSINGQGRRNTEAFF
DNA: TGTGCCAGTAGTATCAATGGACAGGGGAGGAGAAACACTGAAGCTTTCTTT

V: TRBV9
D: TRBD2
J: TRBJ2-2
size: .
CDR3: CASSVEERENTGELFF
DNA: TGTGCCAGCAGCGTAGAGGAGCGGGAGAACACCGGGGAGCTGTTTTTT

V: TRBV6-6
D: TRBD1
J: TRBJ1-5
size: few
CDR3: CASSPWDSLSNQPQHF
DNA: TGTGCCAGCAGCCCTTGGGACAGTTTGAGCAATCAGCCCCAGCATTTT